This TCR beta chain was retrieved from a study of cytomegalovirus exposure and HLA in healthy donors. CDR3 size: 14 residues. Trimming stripped 3 bases from V and 7 bases from J, with 10 bases between. Germline V gene lookup returns CDR1 WSHSY and CDR2 SAAADI. PCR employed 60 Vbeta and 13 Jbeta primers. Repertoires were generated with immunoSEQ multiplex PCR, while TCRdb's copy carries only in-frame clones and drops some. The data contain 100,000 to 150,000 clones, around 83% of them singletons. This receptor was identified in a girl aged 2 to 10 in good health and CMV-seronegative. Sequencing was carried out using PBMCs. V and J are TRBV10-2 and TRBJ1-6; D remains unclear. The CDR3 region has the DNA TGCGCCAGCAGTGACAGTGACTTCAATTCACCCCTCCACTTT. It encodes CASSDSDFNSPLHF.